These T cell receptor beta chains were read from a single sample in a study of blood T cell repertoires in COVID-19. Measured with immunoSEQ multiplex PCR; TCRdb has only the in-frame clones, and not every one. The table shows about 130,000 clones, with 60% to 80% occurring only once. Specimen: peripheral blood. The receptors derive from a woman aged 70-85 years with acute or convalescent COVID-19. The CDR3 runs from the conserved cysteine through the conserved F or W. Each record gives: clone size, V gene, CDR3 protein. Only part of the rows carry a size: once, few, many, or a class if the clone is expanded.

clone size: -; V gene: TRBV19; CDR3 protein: CASSVFVGGQPQHF
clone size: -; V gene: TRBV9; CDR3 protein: CASSPRTGPNVLTF
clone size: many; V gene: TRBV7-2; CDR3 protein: CASREQGRGGYTF
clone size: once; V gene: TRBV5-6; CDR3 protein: CASSLAGPSGLPYEQYF
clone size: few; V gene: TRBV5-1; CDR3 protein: CASSLITTGGKGYTF
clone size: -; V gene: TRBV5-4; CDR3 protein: CASSQGSPYEQYF
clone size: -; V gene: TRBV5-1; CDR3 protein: CASSLEGPGGNSPLHF
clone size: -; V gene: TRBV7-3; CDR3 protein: CASSHTGADTQYF
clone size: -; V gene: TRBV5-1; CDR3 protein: CASSWTSGSYEQYF
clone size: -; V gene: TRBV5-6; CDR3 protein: CASSLVGGAKNIQYF
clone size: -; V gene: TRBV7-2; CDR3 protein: CASSLELRGYEQYF